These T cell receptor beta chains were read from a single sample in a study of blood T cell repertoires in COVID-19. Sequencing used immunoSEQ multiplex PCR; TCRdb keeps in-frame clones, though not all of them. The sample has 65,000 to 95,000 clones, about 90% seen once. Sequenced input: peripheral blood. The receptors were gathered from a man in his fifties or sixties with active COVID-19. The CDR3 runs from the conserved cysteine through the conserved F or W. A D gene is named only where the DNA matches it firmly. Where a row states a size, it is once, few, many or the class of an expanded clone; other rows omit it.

cdr3_aa: CASSLGRTGLGETQYF; cdr3_nt: TGTGCCAGCAGCTTAGGGCGGACAGGCCTGGGAGAGACCCAGTACTTC; j_call: TRBJ2-5; v_call: TRBV7-9; d_call: TRBD1; clone_size: NA
cdr3_aa: CAISVSGEETQYF; cdr3_nt: TGTGCCATCAGTGTATCAGGGGAAGAGACCCAGTACTTC; j_call: TRBJ2-5; v_call: TRBV10-3; d_call: NA; clone_size: NA
cdr3_aa: CASSMWSGGQGGDTQYF; cdr3_nt: TGTGCCAGTAGTATGTGGTCCGGAGGACAGGGAGGAGATACGCAGTATTTT; j_call: TRBJ2-3; v_call: TRBV19; d_call: TRBD1; clone_size: NA
cdr3_aa: CASSLIAQGEQYF; cdr3_nt: TGTGCCAGCAGTTTAATCGCCCAGGGGGAGCAGTACTTC; j_call: TRBJ2-7; v_call: TRBV12-3/TRBV12-4; d_call: NA; clone_size: NA
cdr3_aa: CASSLVPGGQWVGNQPQHF; cdr3_nt: TGCGCCAGCAGCTTGGTCCCGGGCGGGCAGTGGGTTGGCAATCAGCCCCAGCATTTT; j_call: TRBJ1-5; v_call: TRBV5-1; d_call: NA; clone_size: NA
cdr3_aa: CASSLGQGGTEAFF; cdr3_nt: TGCGCCAGCAGCTTGGGACAGGGTGGGACTGAAGCTTTCTTT; j_call: TRBJ1-1; v_call: TRBV5-1; d_call: TRBD1; clone_size: NA
cdr3_aa: CASRPGTSGGDTGELFF; cdr3_nt: TGCGCCAGCAGGCCCGGGACTAGCGGGGGAGACACCGGGGAGCTGTTTTTT; j_call: TRBJ2-2; v_call: TRBV5-1; d_call: TRBD2; clone_size: NA
cdr3_aa: CASLPYLNTEAFF; cdr3_nt: TGTGCCAGCCTCCCATACTTGAACACTGAAGCTTTCTTT; j_call: TRBJ1-1; v_call: TRBV12-3/TRBV12-4; d_call: NA; clone_size: NA
cdr3_aa: CASTTGEIRQPQHF; cdr3_nt: TGTGCCAGCACGACAGGCGAAATACGTCAGCCCCAGCATTTT; j_call: TRBJ1-5; v_call: TRBV28; d_call: NA; clone_size: NA
cdr3_aa: CASSKAGGTSGYEQYF; cdr3_nt: TGTGCCAGCAGCAAAGCTGGGGGGACTAGCGGCTACGAGCAGTACTTC; j_call: TRBJ2-7; v_call: TRBV9; d_call: TRBD2; clone_size: few
cdr3_aa: CASSQEFKQYF; cdr3_nt: TGTGCCAGCAGCCAAGAGTTCAAGCAGTACTTC; j_call: TRBJ2-7; v_call: TRBV3-1/TRBV3-2; d_call: NA; clone_size: NA
cdr3_aa: CASSRVPEGFADTQYF; cdr3_nt: TGTGCCAGTAGTCGGGTGCCTGAGGGTTTCGCAGATACGCAGTATTTT; j_call: TRBJ2-3; v_call: TRBV19; d_call: NA; clone_size: NA
cdr3_aa: CASSPQAAYRGQGYTF; cdr3_nt: TGTGCCAGCAGCCCTCAAGCCGCGTACAGGGGGCAGGGCTACACCTTC; j_call: TRBJ1-2; v_call: TRBV6-2/TRBV6-3; d_call: TRBD1; clone_size: NA
cdr3_aa: CASSEPKAARRRYEQYF; cdr3_nt: TGTGCCAGCAGTGAACCAAAGGCGGCTAGACGGCGGTACGAGCAGTACTTC; j_call: TRBJ2-7; v_call: TRBV6-1; d_call: NA; clone_size: NA
cdr3_aa: CASSLMPGNYGYTF; cdr3_nt: TGTGCCAGCAGCTTAATGCCGGGGAACTATGGCTACACCTTC; j_call: TRBJ1-2; v_call: TRBV7-3; d_call: NA; clone_size: NA
cdr3_aa: CAVRTREAGTDTQYF; cdr3_nt: TGTGCCGTTCGTACGAGGGAGGCGGGCACAGATACGCAGTATTTT; j_call: TRBJ2-3; v_call: TRBV6-4; d_call: NA; clone_size: once
cdr3_aa: CASRATRYQQFF; cdr3_nt: TGTGCCAGCAGGGCCACCCGTTATCAGCAGTTCTTC; j_call: TRBJ2-1; v_call: TRBV12-3/TRBV12-4; d_call: NA; clone_size: NA
cdr3_aa: CSVSERGEQYF; cdr3_nt: TGCAGCGTATCAGAGCGGGGCGAGCAGTACTTC; j_call: TRBJ2-7; v_call: TRBV29-1; d_call: TRBD2; clone_size: NA
cdr3_aa: CASSTGQGYGGGYTF; cdr3_nt: TGTGCCAGCAGCACGGGACAGGGGTATGGGGGTGGCTACACCTTC; j_call: TRBJ1-2; v_call: TRBV9; d_call: TRBD1; clone_size: once
cdr3_aa: CATSDFGQGVYNEQFF; cdr3_nt: TGTGCCACCAGTGATTTCGGACAGGGCGTCTACAATGAGCAGTTCTTC; j_call: TRBJ2-1; v_call: TRBV24-1; d_call: TRBD1; clone_size: once
cdr3_aa: CAISEARGMNTEAFF; cdr3_nt: TGTGCCATCAGTGAGGCCAGGGGGATGAACACTGAAGCTTTCTTT; j_call: TRBJ1-1; v_call: TRBV10-3; d_call: TRBD1; clone_size: NA
cdr3_aa: CATSDGTGKDTQYF; cdr3_nt: TGTGCCACCAGTGATGGGACAGGGAAAGATACGCAGTATTTT; j_call: TRBJ2-3; v_call: TRBV24-1; d_call: TRBD1; clone_size: NA
cdr3_aa: CASMMGTGATDTQYF; cdr3_nt: TGTGCCAGCATGATGGGGACAGGGGCAACAGATACGCAGTATTTT; j_call: TRBJ2-3; v_call: TRBV27; d_call: TRBD1; clone_size: NA
cdr3_aa: CASSLGGTGEDNEQFF; cdr3_nt: TGTGCCAGCAGCTTGGGAGGGACAGGGGAGGACAATGAGCAGTTCTTC; j_call: TRBJ2-1; v_call: TRBV7-9; d_call: TRBD1; clone_size: once
cdr3_aa: CASSHTSGYEQYF; cdr3_nt: TGTGCCAGCAGCCATACTAGCGGCTACGAGCAGTACTTC; j_call: TRBJ2-7; v_call: TRBV11-2; d_call: TRBD2; clone_size: once
cdr3_aa: CASSLRGQSSNEKLFF; cdr3_nt: TGTGCCAGCAGCTTGCGTGGGCAGTCCTCTAATGAAAAACTGTTTTTT; j_call: TRBJ1-4; v_call: TRBV5-5; d_call: NA; clone_size: NA
cdr3_aa: CASSYSWIAGRTDTQYF; cdr3_nt: TGTGCCAGCAGTTACTCGTGGATCGCGGGCCGAACGGATACGCAGTATTTT; j_call: TRBJ2-3; v_call: TRBV6-2/TRBV6-3; d_call: NA; clone_size: once
cdr3_aa: CASSTQGLGYGYTF; cdr3_nt: TGTGCCAGCAGTACTCAGGGTTTGGGCTATGGCTACACCTTC; j_call: TRBJ1-2; v_call: TRBV25-1; d_call: NA; clone_size: NA
cdr3_aa: CASSQATSPLLAGGWEQYF; cdr3_nt: TGCGCCAGCAGCCAAGCAACCTCCCCGCTACTAGCGGGAGGGTGGGAGCAGTACTTC; j_call: TRBJ2-7; v_call: TRBV4-1; d_call: TRBD2; clone_size: NA
cdr3_aa: CASSDGQGSLSYEQYF; cdr3_nt: TGTGCCAGCAGTGATGGACAGGGGAGCCTCTCCTACGAGCAGTACTTC; j_call: TRBJ2-7; v_call: TRBV25-1; d_call: TRBD1; clone_size: NA
cdr3_aa: CASKMTGTDFYNEQFF; cdr3_nt: TGTGCCAGCAAGATGACCGGGACAGACTTCTACAATGAGCAGTTCTTC; j_call: TRBJ2-1; v_call: TRBV7-2; d_call: TRBD1; clone_size: NA
cdr3_aa: CASSEVAGASKQYF; cdr3_nt: TGTGCCAGCAGTGAAGTAGCGGGTGCATCGAAGCAGTACTTC; j_call: TRBJ2-7; v_call: TRBV2; d_call: TRBD2; clone_size: NA
cdr3_aa: CASSVGPTQGRYTF; cdr3_nt: TGTGCCAGCAGCGTAGGGCCGACACAGGGGAGGTACACCTTC; j_call: TRBJ1-2; v_call: TRBV9; d_call: TRBD1; clone_size: NA
cdr3_aa: CASSHGTGLSYEQYF; cdr3_nt: TGTGCTAGCAGCCACGGGACAGGGCTTTCCTACGAGCAGTACTTC; j_call: TRBJ2-7; v_call: TRBV7-7; d_call: TRBD1; clone_size: NA
cdr3_aa: CASSLVLGGDTEAFF; cdr3_nt: TGTGCCAGCAGCTTAGTACTGGGAGGTGACACTGAAGCTTTCTTT; j_call: TRBJ1-1; v_call: TRBV11-1; d_call: NA; clone_size: NA